This T cell receptor (beta chain) was retrieved from a study of blood T cell repertoires in COVID-19. The germline gives CDR1 SGHRS, CDR2 YFSETQ. This CDR3 comprises 15 residues. V dropped 3 bases and J dropped 7; count of bases not matched to a gene: 5. This table comes from immunoSEQ multiplex PCR, and its TCRdb copy is limited to in-frame clones, with some not included. The profile shows some 200,000 clones, more than 75% of them singletons. This TCR derives from a woman in her 50s who had recovered from COVID-19. The sequenced sample consisted of PBMCs or T cells enriched from blood (not recorded which). The rearrangement links TRBV5-1 to TRBJ2-1; 12 nucleotides align to TRBD2. The CDR3 spells CASSYLAGGANEQFF. CDR3 nucleotide sequence: TGCGCCAGCAGCTATCTAGCGGGAGGGGCAAATGAGCAGTTCTTC.